This section outlines one T cell receptor beta chain sequence together with its context. V was shortened by 4 bases and J by 7 bases, with 20 bases between the two germline ends. Germline V gives CDR1 MDHEN, CDR2 SYDVKM. This CDR3 is 16 amino acids long. This specimen comes from a study of blood T cell repertoires in COVID-19. Study overall: The United States, Italy and Spain supplied acute and convalescent COVID-19 samples. Nucleic acid was either cDNA or gDNA, and it came from T cells, B-cell-depleted T cells, or PBMCs.

The table came from immunoSEQ multiplex PCR; TCRdb's copy has only in-frame clones and leaves some out. Of roughly 150,000 clones listed, 75% to 85% are singletons. This TCR was recovered from a woman older than 75 with acute or convalescent COVID-19. The chain uses TRBV28 and TRBJ1-5; D call uncertain. Sequencing input: peripheral blood. CDR3 in amino acids: CASSSRIPVEGQPQHF. The DNA of the CDR3 is TGTGCCAGCAGTTCCAGGATCCCGGTGGAAGGCCAGCCCCAGCATTTT.